One T cell receptor beta chain is described in this entry. Its antigen is as yet unknown. This entry belongs to a study of naive CD8 T cells in extremely preterm neonates. Here immunoSEQ multiplex PCR was the method, and the copy in TCRdb shows in-frame clones only, minus some. The table records about 5,900 clones, 95% to 98% of them present only once. Study findings and constraints: CDR3 nucleotide sharing was over 2.5% in preterm, 0.4% term, approximately 0.028% children, 0.008% to 0.01% adults.

The sample holds sorted live naive CD8+ CD45RA+CCR7+ T cells. Per sample, roughly 20,000 to 110,000 naive CD8+ cells were sorted. The CDR3 extends over 16 amino acids. The germline V gene encodes CDR1 PRHDT and CDR2 FYEKMQ (reference sequence). The V segment lost 3 bases and the J segment 4 bases; nucleotides outside the gene matches: 4. The sequenced material came from naive CD8+ T cells from blood. V usage is TRBV13 and J usage is TRBJ2-3; TRBD2 matches 13 bases. This receptor was taken from a human donor in good health. The CDR3 loop reads CASSFELAGGPDTQYF. The CDR3 DNA follows: TGTGCCAGCAGCTTCGAACTAGCGGGAGGGCCAGATACGCAGTATTTT.